This entry lists 20 T cell receptor beta chains sequenced from one sample in a study of T cell responses to AZD1222 COVID-19 vaccine. TCRdb keeps only in-frame clones here, not all; method: immunoSEQ multiplex PCR. The sample carries fewer than 100,000 clones, around nine tenths recorded once. Source: peripheral blood, taken 28 days after the second AZD1222 dose. These TCRs come from an adult who received the AZD1222 COVID-19 vaccine.

The table lists this clone with a count of one. The chain couples TRBV7-2 to TRBJ2-5; 9 bases match TRBD1. The CDR3 has 15 residues. Per the germline V gene, CDR1 is SGHTA and CDR2 is FQGNSA. V trimming: 3 bases; J trimming: 2 bases; junction bases outside the gene matches: 4. For the CDR3, the DNA is TGTGCCAGCAGCTTCGACAGGGGGGGACAAGAGACCCAGTACTTC. Translated, it gives CASSFDRGGQETQYF.

The chain employs TRBV4-1 and TRBJ1-5; D is undetermined. This CDR3 has 17 residues. CDR1 and CDR2 (germline): MGHRA, YSYEKL. The V end was cut by 3 bases, the J end by 2 bases, with 17 bases between. As DNA, the CDR3 is TGCGCCAGCAGCCACCTGGGGTTTGAGGACCGCAATCAGCCCCAGCATTTT. Protein product: CASSHLGFEDRNQPQHF.

This clone was found a few times. The chain employs TRBV2 and TRBJ1-5; D remains unclear. The CDR3 extends over 13 amino acids. The germline V gene encodes CDR1 SNHLY and CDR2 FYNNEI. V shed 6 bases and J shed 4 bases, with 10 bases lying between them. CDR3 in amino acids: CASRSDGNQPQHF. In DNA, the CDR3 is TGTGCCAGCAGATCGGACGGGAATCAGCCCCAGCATTTT.

The chain carries TRBV12-5 and TRBJ1-5; TRBD1 agrees at 9 bases. V was clipped by 5 bases and J by 0 bases; unmatched bases: 8. The CDR3 spans 17 residues. Germline values: CDR1 LGHNT, CDR2 FRNRAP. Written as DNA, the CDR3 is TGTGCTAGTGGTGTGGACAGGGGAGTGAGTAGCAATCAGCCCCAGCATTTT. It codes for CASGVDRGVSSNQPQHF.

V usage is TRBV27 and J usage is TRBJ1-6; 8 bases align to TRBD1. J gave up 7 bases and V 8 bases, and 7 bases lay outside the gene matches. This CDR3 has 14 amino acids. Germline CDR1 reads MNHEY; CDR2 reads SMNVEV (reference sequence). CDR3 protein: CASAMDRANSPLHF. CDR3 nucleotides: TGTGCCAGCGCCATGGACAGGGCCAATTCACCCCTCCACTTT.

The J gene is TRBJ2-2, the V gene TRBV28; tentative D call: TRBD2 (5 bases). This CDR3 is built from 15 residues. CDR1 and CDR2 (germline): MDHEN, SYDVKM. V lost 5 bases and J lost 0, with 10 bases in between. The CDR3 sequence is CASSGVAPNTGELFF. The CDR3 DNA reads TGTGCCAGCAGTGGGGTAGCGCCGAACACCGGGGAGCTGTTTTTT.

V usage is TRBV7-9 and J usage is TRBJ2-1, with 7 bases lining up with TRBD2. The V and J ends lost 3 bases and 4 bases, in that order; junction bases with no gene match: 6. Per the germline V gene, CDR1 is SEHNR and CDR2 is FQNEAQ (reference sequence). CDR3 length equals 15 residues. Here the CDR3 reads CASSFSLAEYNEQFF. In nucleotides, the CDR3 is TGTGCCAGCAGCTTCTCCCTAGCGGAGTACAATGAGCAGTTCTTC.

The chain uses TRBV9 and TRBJ2-7, with 11 positions matching TRBD2. V shed 2 bases, J shed 4 bases, and the junction held 2 bases outside the gene matches. This CDR3 region has 14 residues. In germline, CDR1 is SGDLS, CDR2 YYNGEE. The CDR3 loop reads CASSVGLAEYEQYF. The CDR3 DNA follows: TGTGCCAGCAGCGTGGGACTAGCGGAATACGAGCAGTACTTC. The variable domain in full, with the rest retrieved from reference TRBV9 and TRBJ2-7, is DSGVTQTPKHLITATGQRVTLRCSPRSGDLSVYWYQQSLDQGLQFLIQYYNGEERAKGNILERFSAQQFPDLHSELNLSSLELGDSALYFCASSVGLAEYEQYFGPGTRLTVT.

The chain carries TRBV6-1 and TRBJ1-5; maybe TRBD1 (5 bases). The germline CDR1 and CDR2 sequences are MNHNS and SASEGT. Trimming pared 3 bases from V and 9 bases from J, leaving 9 bases between. The length of the CDR3 is 12 residues. The CDR3: CASSEGVGPQHF. DNA for the CDR3: TGTGCCAGCAGTGAGGGGGTAGGGCCCCAGCATTTT.

The chain is built from TRBV19 and TRBJ2-1; the match to TRBD2 covers 16 bases. V dropped 4 bases and J dropped 15; count of bases not matched to a gene: 15. The CDR3 is made up of 17 amino acids. Germline V gene data show CDR1 as LNHDA and CDR2 as SQIVND (reference sequence). The CDR3 region has the DNA TGTGCCAGTAGTACCCCGGCTGCCGGGACTAGCGGGAGGGTTCGGTTCTTC. It is translated as CASSTPAAGTSGRVRFF. The whole variable domain, remainder taken from reference TRBV19 and TRBJ2-1, is DGGITQSPKYLFRKEGQNVTLSCEQNLNHDAMYWYRQDPGQGLRLIYYSQIVNDFQKGDIAEGYSVSREKKESFPLTVTSAQKNPTAFYLCASSTPAAGTSGRVRFFGPGTRLTVL.

This sequence joins TRBV4-1 and TRBJ2-4; D is undetermined. CDR3 length: 19 amino acids. The germline gives CDR1 MGHRA, CDR2 YSYEKL. V lost 6 bases and J 3 bases, leaving 27 bases between the germline ends. The CDR3: CASRTSSLEAKRHKNIQYF. CDR3 sequence (DNA): TGCGCCAGCAGGACATCATCCCTCGAGGCTAAAAGACACAAAAACATTCAGTACTTC.

This clone was recorded once. The chain has TRBV9 and TRBJ1-4; possibly TRBD1 for D (6 bases). Trimming cost V 0 bases and J 1 base, with 10 bases left between them. Germline V gene sequence: CDR1 SGDLS, CDR2 YYNGEE. The CDR3 is made up of 16 amino acids. The CDR3 region is CASSVATGLTNEKLFF. CDR3 DNA: TGTGCCAGCAGCGTAGCGACAGGCCTAACTAATGAAAAACTGTTTTTT.

The CDR3 here is CASSREGTPSNQPQHF. CDR3 in DNA: TGTGCCAGTAGTAGGGAGGGGACCCCGTCGAATCAGCCCCAGCATTTT. The chain uses TRBV19 and TRBJ1-5; possible D gene TRBD1, 5 bases. Trimming left V 4 bases short and J 4 bases short, with 17 bases between. Germline CDR1 LNHDA, CDR2 SQIVND (reference sequence). The CDR3 is 16 amino acids.

Details on this clone: The same CDR3 arises from other DNA sequences in this sample as well. The chain joins TRBV18 to TRBJ1-6, with 8 bases that match TRBD1. The V segment lost 3 bases and the J segment 5 bases; nucleotides outside the gene matches: 3. CDR1 and CDR2 (germline): KGHSH, LQKENI. There are 15 residues in the CDR3. CDR3 DNA sequence: TGTGCCAGCTCACCCGGGACAGGAGATAATTCACCCCTCCACTTT. Translating gives CASSPGTGDNSPLHF.

The chain combines TRBV5-1 with TRBJ2-7; a possible D gene is TRBD2 (6 bases). This CDR3 comprises 15 residues. Germline V gives CDR1 SGHRS, CDR2 YFSETQ. Trimming left V 0 bases short and J 0 bases short, with 10 bases between. DNA of the CDR3: TGCGCCAGCAGCTTGGCGTCGGAGGGCTCCTACGAGCAGTACTTC. This translates into CASSLASEGSYEQYF.

V usage is TRBV19 and J usage is TRBJ1-2; D is possibly TRBD1 (5 bases). CDR3 length: 13 amino acids. Germline V gene sequence: CDR1 LNHDA, CDR2 SQIVND (reference sequence). The ends were cut back, 3 bases at V and 4 bases at J, with 9 bases in the middle. The CDR3 nucleotides read TGTGCCAGTAGTATCCAGGGTCCCTATGGCTACACCTTC. It yields the protein CASSIQGPYGYTF.

The chain links TRBV5-1 to TRBJ2-5, with D possibly matching TRBD2 (6 bases). The CDR3 spans 14 residues. The V end was cut by 2 bases, the J end by 3 bases, with 11 bases between. The germline V gene encodes CDR1 SGHRS and CDR2 YFSETQ. CDR3 DNA sequence: TGCGCCAGCAGCTTCGGTAGCGGAAAAGAGACCCAGTACTTC. It specifies CASSFGSGKETQYF. Looking up the rest from reference TRBV5-1 and TRBJ2-5 gives the full variable domain: KAGVTQTPRYLIKTRGQQVTLSCSPISGHRSVSWYQQTPGQGLQFLFEYFSETQRNKGNFPGRFSGRQFSNSRSEMNVSTLELGDSALYLCASSFGSGKETQYFGPGTRLLVL.

The chain employs TRBV4-1 and TRBJ2-7, with 11 bases fitting TRBD2. V shed 4 bases, J shed 3 bases, and the junction held 5 bases outside the gene matches. This CDR3 has 15 amino acids. The germline gives CDR1 MGHRA, CDR2 YSYEKL. For the CDR3, the DNA is TGCGCCAGCAGCCCCCTGGGACTAGCGGTCTACGAGCAGTACTTC. Translation gives CASSPLGLAVYEQYF.

This clone came up once. The chain links TRBV19 to TRBJ2-1, with a weak D call TRBD2 (5 bases). The CDR3 has 12 residues. V was cut by 9 bases and J by 4 bases, with 10 bases left in between. Germline V gives CDR1 LNHDA, CDR2 SQIVND (reference sequence). The CDR3 nucleotides are TGTGCCAGCCGAACTAGTTACAATGAGCAGTTCTTC. Amino acids: CASRTSYNEQFF. Combining the CDR3 with reference TRBV19 and TRBJ2-1 gives the whole variable domain DGGITQSPKYLFRKEGQNVTLSCEQNLNHDAMYWYRQDPGQGLRLIYYSQIVNDFQKGDIAEGYSVSREKKESFPLTVTSAQKNPTAFYLCASRTSYNEQFFGPGTRLTVL.

The chain links TRBV6-1 to TRBJ2-7; D tentatively reads TRBD1 or TRBD2 (5 bases each). Trimming pared 2 bases from V and 0 bases from J, leaving 17 bases between. This CDR3 region has 17 residues. Germline V CDR1 and CDR2: MNHNS, SASEGT. The CDR3 DNA sequence: TGTGCCAGCAGTGAACTTAGGGGAGCGTCAGACTCCTACGAGCAGTACTTC. It encodes CASSELRGASDSYEQYF.